The sequence of this TCR beta chain was determined in a study of blood T cells in healthy people across ages. PCR was performed a second time for about 6 to 12 cycles using a sample-barcoded 5' primer and a J-beta primer mix. TCRdb recomputed calls from the 5' RACE reads with MiXCR, one row per CDR3 protein. The sample yields 1,800,000 or so distinct CDR3 sequences, roughly 43% seen once. V was shortened by 2 bases and J by 4 bases, with 8 bases between the two germline ends. The CDR3 has 12 residues. The germline CDR1 and CDR2 sequences are DFQATT and SNEGSKA (reference sequence). The receptor's source is a human donor in good health. The genes are TRBV20-1 and TRBJ1-2; D not resolved. Sequencing used blood. CDR3 DNA: TGCAGTGCTAGACCTAATTTCTATGGCTACACCTTC. Protein product: CSARPNFYGYTF.